The source of this TCR beta chain is a study of blood T cell repertoires in COVID-19. Study in general: Whether acute or convalescent, the COVID-19 samples came from the United States, Italy and Spain. In each case, the material was cDNA or gDNA derived from T cells, B-cell-depleted T cells, or PBMCs.

Methods used by the authors: Reference gene primer amplification yielded estimated nucleated cell counts. Repertoires were generated with immunoSEQ multiplex PCR, while TCRdb's copy carries only in-frame clones and drops some. V and J calls plus clone size are reproduced from that table; the DNA served to infer D and trimming. The table shows about 140,000 clones, with about 70% occurring only once. This sequence originates from a man aged 80 or over with acute or convalescent COVID-19. The sample taken for sequencing was peripheral blood.

The DNA of the CDR3 is TGCGCCAGCAGCCCCACGTCTGGAGGGCCCTACGAGCAGTACTTC. Protein: CASSPTSGGPYEQYF. J is TRBJ2-7 and V is TRBV5-1; D might be TRBD2 (6 bases). The V and J ends lost 4 bases and 2 bases respectively, with 16 bases between them. There are 15 residues in the CDR3. The germline gives CDR1 SGHRS, CDR2 YFSETQ.